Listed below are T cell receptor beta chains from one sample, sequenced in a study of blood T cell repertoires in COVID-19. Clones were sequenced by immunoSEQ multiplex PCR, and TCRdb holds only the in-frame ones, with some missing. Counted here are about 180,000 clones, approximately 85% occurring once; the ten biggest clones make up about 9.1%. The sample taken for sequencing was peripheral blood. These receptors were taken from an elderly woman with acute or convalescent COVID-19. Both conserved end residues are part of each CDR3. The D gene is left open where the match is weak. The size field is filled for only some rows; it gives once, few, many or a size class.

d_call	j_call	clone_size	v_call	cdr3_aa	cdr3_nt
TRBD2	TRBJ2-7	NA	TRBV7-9	CASSLPGRLDEQYF	TGTGCCAGCAGCTTACCCGGGAGGCTCGACGAGCAGTACTTC
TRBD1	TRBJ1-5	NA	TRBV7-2	CASSQDRGGQPQHF	TGTGCCAGCAGCCAGGACAGGGGAGGCCAGCCCCAGCATTTT
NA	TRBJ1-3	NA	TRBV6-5	CASSFSVGSSGTWYF	TGTGCCAGCAGTTTTTCGGTTGGTTCCTCCGGGACTTGGTATTTT
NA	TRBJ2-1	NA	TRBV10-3	CAISAPEVPGYNEQFF	TGTGCCATCAGTGCACCCGAGGTGCCAGGGTACAATGAGCAGTTCTTC
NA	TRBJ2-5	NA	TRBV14	CASSTFPHRGETQYF	TGTGCCAGCAGCACCTTCCCCCATAGAGGAGAGACCCAGTACTTC
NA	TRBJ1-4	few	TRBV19	CASSIGRTSGNEKLFF	TGTGCCAGTAGTATAGGACGAACCAGCGGTAATGAAAAACTGTTTTTT
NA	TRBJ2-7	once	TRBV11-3	CASSLFGDSYEQYF	TGTGCCAGCAGCTTATTCGGAGATTCCTACGAGCAGTACTTC
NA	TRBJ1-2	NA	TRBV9	CASTKDSAPLVYGYTF	TGTGCCAGCACTAAGGACAGCGCCCCGTTGGTCTATGGCTACACCTTC
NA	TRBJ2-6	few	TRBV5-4	CASSFTRDSGANVLTF	TGTGCCAGCAGCTTTACACGGGATTCAGGGGCCAACGTCCTGACTTTC
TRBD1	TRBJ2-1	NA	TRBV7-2	CASSLGTGNNEQFF	TGTGCCAGCAGCTTGGGGACAGGGAACAATGAGCAGTTCTTC
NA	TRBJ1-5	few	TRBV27	CASKGQVGNQPQHF	TGTGCCAGCAAAGGCCAGGTCGGCAATCAGCCCCAGCATTTT
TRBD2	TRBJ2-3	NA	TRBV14	CASSPRPGTISTDTQYF	TGTGCCAGCAGCCCAAGGCCCGGGACTATAAGCACAGATACGCAGTATTTT
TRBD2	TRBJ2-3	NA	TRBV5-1	CASSSTSGARTDTQYF	TGCGCCAGCAGCTCGACTAGCGGGGCCCGCACAGATACGCAGTATTTT
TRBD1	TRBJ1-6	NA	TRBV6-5	CASSYSQGADSPLHF	TGTGCCAGCAGTTACTCGCAGGGGGCGGATTCACCCCTCCACTTT
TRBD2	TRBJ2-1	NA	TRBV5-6	CASSLGLAGRPSSYNEQFF	TGTGCCAGCAGCTTGGGACTAGCGGGTAGACCAAGCTCCTACAATGAGCAGTTCTTC
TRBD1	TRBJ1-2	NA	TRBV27	CASSERQGEDYGYTF	TGTGCCAGCAGTGAACGGCAGGGGGAGGACTATGGCTACACCTTC
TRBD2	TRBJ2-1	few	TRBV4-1	CASSGTTSGRSGNEQFF	TGCGCCAGCAGCGGTACGACTAGCGGGAGGAGTGGGAATGAGCAGTTCTTC
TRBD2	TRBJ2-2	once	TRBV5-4	CASSARLAGANTGELFF	TGTGCCAGCAGCGCACGGCTAGCGGGAGCGAACACCGGGGAGCTGTTTTTT
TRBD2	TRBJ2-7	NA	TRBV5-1	CASTPSGASNEQYF	TGCGCCAGCACCCCGAGCGGGGCCAGCAACGAGCAGTACTTC
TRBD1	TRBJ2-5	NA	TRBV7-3	CASSLGTGGEETQYF	TGTGCCAGCAGCTTGGGGACAGGGGGTGAGGAGACCCAGTACTTC
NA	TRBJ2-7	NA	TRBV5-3	CARRGAGYEQYF	TGTGCCAGAAGGGGGGCTGGCTACGAGCAGTACTTC
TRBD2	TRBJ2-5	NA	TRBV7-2	CASSATSGGQETQYF	TGTGCCAGCAGCGCGACTAGCGGGGGCCAAGAGACCCAGTACTTC
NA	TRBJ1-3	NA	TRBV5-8	CASSLNLDISGNTIYF	TGTGCCAGCAGCTTGAACCTGGACATCTCTGGAAACACCATATATTTT
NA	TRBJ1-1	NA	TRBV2	CASSEQGRTEAFF	TGTGCCAGCAGTGAACAGGGTCGGACTGAAGCTTTCTTT
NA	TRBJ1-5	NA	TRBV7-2	CASSLSAGGPQPQHF	TGTGCCAGCAGCTTAAGTGCAGGAGGGCCCCAGCCCCAGCATTTT
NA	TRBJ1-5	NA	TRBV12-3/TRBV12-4	CASSPGGGPQHF	TGTGCCAGCAGTCCGGGAGGAGGGCCCCAGCATTTT
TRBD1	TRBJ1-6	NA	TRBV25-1	CASRETGNNSPLHF	TGTGCCAGCAGGGAGACAGGGAATAATTCACCCCTCCACTTT
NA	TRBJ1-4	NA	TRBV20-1	CSASGTTGEKLFF	TGCAGTGCTAGTGGCACAACGGGTGAAAAACTGTTTTTT
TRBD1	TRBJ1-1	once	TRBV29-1	CSGGTATEAFF	TGCAGCGGTGGGACAGCCACTGAAGCTTTCTTT
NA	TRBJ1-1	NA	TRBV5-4	CASSSGGRGGYEAFF	TGTGCCAGCAGCTCCGGGGGGAGGGGTGGATATGAAGCTTTCTTT
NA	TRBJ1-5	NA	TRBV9	CASRRLSQPQHF	TGTGCCAGCCGCCGGTTAAGTCAGCCCCAGCATTTT
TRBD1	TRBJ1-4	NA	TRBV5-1	CASSSGQGVGEKLFF	TGCGCCAGCAGCTCCGGACAGGGGGTGGGAGAAAAACTGTTTTTT
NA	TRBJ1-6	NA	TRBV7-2	CASSLLGQGSPLHF	TGTGCCAGCAGCCTACTGGGGCAGGGATCACCCCTCCACTTT
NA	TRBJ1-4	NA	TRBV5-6	CASSQGHPEEKLFF	TGTGCCAGCAGCCAGGGACACCCGGAGGAAAAACTGTTTTTT
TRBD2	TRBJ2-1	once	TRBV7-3	CASSLGASGSNNEQFF	TGTGCCAGCAGCCTGGGTGCTAGCGGGAGCAACAATGAGCAGTTCTTC
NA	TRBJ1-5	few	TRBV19	CASNLGDVNQPQHF	TGTGCCAGTAACCTCGGGGATGTGAATCAGCCCCAGCATTTT
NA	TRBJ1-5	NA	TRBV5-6	CASSLYVVGNQPQHF	TGTGCCAGCAGCTTGTATGTTGTAGGCAATCAGCCCCAGCATTTT
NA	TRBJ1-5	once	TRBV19	CASSIQGWGNQPQHF	TGTGCCAGTAGTATTCAGGGTTGGGGCAATCAGCCCCAGCATTTT
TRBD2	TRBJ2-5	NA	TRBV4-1	CASSPGLAGEETQYF	TGCGCCAGCAGCCCCGGACTAGCGGGAGAAGAGACCCAGTACTTC
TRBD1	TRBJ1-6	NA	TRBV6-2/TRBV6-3	CASSIDRDSPLHF	TGTGCCAGCAGCATCGACAGGGACTCACCCCTCCACTTT
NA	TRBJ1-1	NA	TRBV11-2	CASSLGRGMNTEAFF	TGTGCCAGCAGCTTAGGCAGGGGCATGAACACTGAAGCTTTCTTT
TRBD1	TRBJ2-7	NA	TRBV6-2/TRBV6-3	CASSRTGGRYEQYF	TGTGCCAGCAGTCGAACAGGGGGCCGATACGAGCAGTACTTC
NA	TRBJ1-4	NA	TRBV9	CASSVELYGNEKLFF	TGTGCCAGCAGCGTAGAGCTTTACGGGAATGAAAAACTGTTTTTT
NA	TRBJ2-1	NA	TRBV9	CASSVGSSYNEQFF	TGTGCCAGCAGCGTAGGGAGCTCCTACAATGAGCAGTTCTTC
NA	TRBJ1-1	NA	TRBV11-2	CASSFSGTEAFF	TGTGCCAGCAGCTTTTCAGGTACTGAAGCTTTCTTT
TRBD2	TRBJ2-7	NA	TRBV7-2	CASSLGTSGSYEQYF	TGTGCCAGCAGCTTAGGGACTAGCGGGAGTTACGAGCAGTACTTC
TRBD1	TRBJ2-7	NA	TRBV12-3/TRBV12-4	CASSTGDRDEQYF	TGTGCCAGCAGTACCGGGGACAGGGACGAGCAGTACTTC
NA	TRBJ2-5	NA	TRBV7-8	CASSLAPRETQYF	TGTGCCAGCAGCTTAGCTCCCAGGGAGACCCAGTACTTC
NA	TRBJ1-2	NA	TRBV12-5	CASGLGAGIAGYGYTF	TGTGCTAGTGGTTTGGGGGCGGGCATAGCAGGCTATGGCTACACCTTC
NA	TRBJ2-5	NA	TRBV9	CASSVATGVTETQYF	TGTGCCAGCAGCGTAGCGACAGGCGTTACAGAGACCCAGTACTTC
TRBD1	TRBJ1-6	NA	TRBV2	CASSDPGAGQEISPLHF	TGTGCCAGCAGTGACCCGGGGGCGGGACAGGAAATTTCACCCCTCCACTTT
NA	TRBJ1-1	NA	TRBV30	CAWSWGGAEAFF	TGTGCCTGGAGTTGGGGGGGCGCTGAAGCTTTCTTT
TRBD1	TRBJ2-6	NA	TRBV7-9	CASSLGWTGTSGANVLTF	TGTGCCAGCAGCTTAGGGTGGACAGGGACCTCTGGGGCCAACGTCCTGACTTTC